This TCR beta chain was retrieved from a study of blood T cells in healthy people across ages. General study points: A strong correlation was seen between TCR beta diversity and naive T cell percentage. Estimates of diversity drawn from one million T cells were considered underestimates.

Primed by a sample-barcoded 5' primer and a J-beta primer mix, a second PCR proceeded for 7 to 11 cycles. A single record per CDR3 protein comes from TCRdb applying MiXCR to the 5' RACE reads. The table lists around 1.1 million distinct CDR3 sequences, roughly two fifths of them singletons. Germline-derived CDR1 and CDR2 are SEHNR and FQNEAQ (reference sequence). V lost 7 bases and J lost 4, with 12 bases in between. The CDR3 runs 13 residues. In the case of this clonotype: Its antigen remains unidentified.

Whenever a sample was processed, at least 6 million PBMCs were isolated. This chain uses TRBV7-9 with TRBJ2-3; D is undetermined. This clonotype was sampled from a young man in good health. The specimen sequenced was blood. CDR3 coding DNA: TGTGCCAGCATCGTGGGTTTCGCAGATACGCAGTATTTT. It translates to CASIVGFADTQYF. The full variable domain, in which reference TRBV7-9 and TRBJ2-3 provide the parts outside the CDR3, is DTGVSQNPRHKITKRGQNVTFRCDPISEHNRLYWYRQTLGQGPEFLTYFQNEAQLEKSRLLSDRFSAERPKGSFSTLEIQRTEQGDSAMYLCASIVGFADTQYFGPGTRLTVL.